What follows is one T cell receptor beta chain and its context. This entry comes from a study of blood T cell repertoires in COVID-19. Study in general: Material from acute and convalescent COVID-19 was sourced from the United States, Italy and Spain. In each case, the material was cDNA or gDNA derived from T cells, B-cell-depleted T cells, or PBMCs.

Germline-derived CDR1 and CDR2 are SQVTM and ANQGSEA. This CDR3 has 14 amino acids. V lost 7 bases, J lost 3 bases, and 8 bases stayed unmatched. Per the original methods: Quantification of nucleated cells was approximated via reference gene primer amplification. Profiling relied on immunoSEQ multiplex PCR, and the TCRdb table lists in-frame clones only, not all of them. The V and J calls and clone size are taken from that table; D and trimming were inferred from the DNA. Of about 25,000 clones in the sample, roughly 80% were seen once. This chain links TRBV29-1 with TRBJ2-1; 8 bases are a match to TRBD1. The source material was peripheral blood. This clonotype was obtained from a man aged 50 or older with active or convalescent COVID-19. CDR3 loop: CSAPEGTGYNEQFF. In DNA, the CDR3 is TGCAGCGCCCCCGAAGGGACAGGCTACAATGAGCAGTTCTTC.